This TCR delta chain was recorded in a study of Vδ1+ human thymocytes. Overall study results and limits: Many TRG clonotypes were shared between donors; TRD repertoires were essentially private. Thymic TRG and TRD repertoires appeared highly polyclonal, with Gaussian CDR3 length distributions.

Sequences come from RNA converted to cDNA by reverse transcription. CDR3 amplicons came from multiplex PCR with pooled V-gene forward and constant-region reverse primers. TCRdb fed the multiplex PCR reads into CATT to redo clone calling. This table has about 75,000 delta-chain clones, around 30% appearing once. Alphabeta T cells were depleted, then CD3+ Vdelta1+ Vdelta2- thymocytes were FACS-sorted. In germline, CDR1 is TSWWSYY, CDR2 QGS. The CDR3 consists of 19 residues. With 4 bases clipped from V and 2 bases from J, the junction kept 17 bases outside the gene matches. As regards this clone: Its antigen remains unknown.

The source of this sequence is a boy under three years old who had congenital heart surgery. V gene TRDV1 combines with J gene TRDJ1; 9 bases line up with TRDD3. Material for sequencing was Vdelta1+ gamma-delta thymocytes from the thymus. Documented subset: FACS-sorted CD3+ TCRalphabeta- TCRVdelta1+ TCRVdelta2- thymocytes. The CDR3 region has the DNA TGTGCTCTTGGGGGGCCTTCCATCCGACTGGGGGAAAAGACCGATAAACTCATCTTT. It specifies CALGGPSIRLGEKTDKLIF.